These 5 T cell receptor beta chains originate from one sample sequenced in a study of post-analysis software for immune sequencing data. Study conclusions and caveats: Patients showed TRBV5-6, TRBV5-1 and TRBV20-1 among 4 or 5 TRBV segments more frequent than in controls.

cDNA libraries of TCR beta carried unique molecular identifiers. TCRdb processed the PCR reads anew with MiXCR; each CDR3 protein has one entry. The sample consists of some 690,000 distinct CDR3 sequences, roughly 27% of them appearing once. The antigens of these receptors remain unknown. The material sequenced was blood. Source of these receptors: a girl between 5 and 17 years old with multiple sclerosis.

CDR3 amino acids: CASSPSTRHEQFF. The CDR3 nucleotides are TGCGCCAGCAGCCCCTCTACCAGGCATGAGCAGTTCTTC. The chain is built from TRBV5-1 and TRBJ2-1; D is ambiguous. CDR3 length: 13 amino acids. The ends were cut back, 4 bases at V and 8 bases at J, with 13 bases in the middle. Germline assignment: CDR1 SGHRS and CDR2 YFSETQ.

This clonotype was found a few times. This chain uses TRBV7-2 with TRBJ2-1; 8 nucleotides agree with TRBD1. CDR1 is SGHTA, CDR2 FQGNSA, per germline. The length of the CDR3 is 14 residues. V dropped 6 bases and J dropped 4; count of bases not matched to a gene: 5. The CDR3 is CASSEDRAYNEQFF. DNA of the CDR3: TGTGCCAGCAGTGAGGACAGGGCGTACAATGAGCAGTTCTTC.

The CDR3 loop reads CASIGTGGVRTEAFF. CDR3 DNA sequence: TGTGCCAGCATCGGGACAGGGGGGGTCCGCACTGAAGCTTTCTTT. The rearrangement uses TRBV2 and TRBJ1-1, with 11 bases lining up with TRBD1. Germline trimming cut 7 bases from V and 4 bases from J; bases unmatched to any gene: 8. Germline assignment: CDR1 SNHLY and CDR2 FYNNEI. The CDR3 has 15 amino acids.

This chain connects TRBV29-1 to TRBJ2-1; TRBD2 is a possible D gene (5 bases). V was trimmed by 2 bases and J by 4 bases, leaving 12 bases between them. The CDR3 is 14 residues long. Germline V gene lookup returns CDR1 SQVTM and CDR2 ANQGSEA. As DNA, the CDR3 is TGCAGCGTTGAAACGGGGTCCCCATACAATGAGCAGTTCTTC. This translates into CSVETGSPYNEQFF.

The chain couples TRBV28 to TRBJ2-7; weak D call: TRBD1 (5 bases). With 3 bases removed from V and 1 base from J, the gap between germline ends came to 13 bases. The CDR3 loop spans 15 amino acids. The germline V gene encodes CDR1 MDHEN and CDR2 SYDVKM. CDR3 bases: TGTGCCAGCAGTTTTACCCGGCAGGGTTCCTACGAGCAGTACTTC. Protein product: CASSFTRQGSYEQYF.